This T cell receptor (beta chain) derives from a study of regulatory T cells in long-lasting Graves disease. Study-wide background: Patients with persistent Graves' disease had over 5 years of antithyroid drugs and persistent TSH receptor antibodies.

CDR3 regions were amplified by Arm-PCR using iRepertoire HTBI primers to build TCR beta libraries. Original methodology: Overall, samples carried approximately 56 TRBV and more than 13 TRBJ segments. TCRdb ran MiXCR on the multiplex PCR reads and lists one entry per CDR3 protein. The V and J calls and clone size are TCRdb's, not the authors'. The sample carries about 460,000 distinct CDR3 sequences, 20% to 25% recorded once. Time point reported: persistent/refractory GD, antithyroid drugs over 5 years with positive TRAb. From PBMCs, RNA was extracted and then used to make the TCR library. In this sample, this clonotype turned up a few times. What it binds is unknown. Study-level findings and limits: Persistent cases of Graves' showed reduced TCR diversity relative to newly diagnosed patients. With some 2,700 shared public clonotypes, persistent patients exceeded new patients, who shared 966.

This TCR was sampled from a female donor with Graves disease. The specimen was peripheral blood mononuclear cells (PBMCs), collected when the disease was refractory, from a patient treated with antithyroid drugs.

CDR3: CASSLDGRSTDTQYF. CDR3 nucleotide sequence: TGTGCCAGCAGCTTAGACGGGAGGAGCACAGATACGCAGTATTTT. The J gene is TRBJ2-3, the V gene TRBV7-2; the match to TRBD2 covers 7 bases. Germline values: CDR1 SGHTA, CDR2 FQGNSA. The CDR3 sequence is 15 residues long. J gave up 0 bases and V 1 base, and 1 base lay outside the gene matches.